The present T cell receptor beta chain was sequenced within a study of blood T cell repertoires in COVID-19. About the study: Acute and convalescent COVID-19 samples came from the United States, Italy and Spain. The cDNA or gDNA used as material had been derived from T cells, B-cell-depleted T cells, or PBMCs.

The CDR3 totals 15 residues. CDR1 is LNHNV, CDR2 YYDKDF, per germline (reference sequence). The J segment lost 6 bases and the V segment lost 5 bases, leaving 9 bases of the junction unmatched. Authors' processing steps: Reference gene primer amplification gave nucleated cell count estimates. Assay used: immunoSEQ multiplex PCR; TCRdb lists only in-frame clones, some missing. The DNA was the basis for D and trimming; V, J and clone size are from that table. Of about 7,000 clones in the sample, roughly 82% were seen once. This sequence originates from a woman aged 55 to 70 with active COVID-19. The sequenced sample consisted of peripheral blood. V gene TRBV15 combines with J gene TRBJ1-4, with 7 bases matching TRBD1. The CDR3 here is CATSGDGTAHEKLFF. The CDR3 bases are TGTGCCACCAGCGGCGACGGGACAGCCCATGAAAAACTGTTTTTT.